This is a list of T cell receptor beta chains from one sample in a study of control samples from healthy donors and cancer patients. Data came from immunoSEQ multiplex PCR; TCRdb stores just in-frame clones and leaves some out. The sample holds some 13,000 clones, about 76% seen once. Sequences were obtained from formalin-fixed, paraffin-embedded tissue. The source of these receptors is a male donor with melanoma. The CDR3 runs from the conserved cysteine through the conserved F or W. Fields, in order: clone size, J gene, V gene, D gene, CDR3 protein, CDR3 DNA. A D gene is named only where the DNA matches it firmly. Part of the rows lack a size; the others show once, few, many or a class for expanded clones.

. | TRBJ2-3 | TRBV7-9 | . | CTSSGGSTDTQYF | TGTACCAGCAGTGGGGGGAGCACAGATACGCAGTATTTT
. | TRBJ1-2 | TRBV6-6 | . | CASSYSGEGLYGYTF | TGTGCCAGCAGTTACTCAGGAGAGGGACTTTATGGCTACACCTTC
few | TRBJ2-5 | TRBV5-1 | . | CASSPGSVETQYF | TGCGCCAGCAGCCCCGGATCCGTAGAGACCCAGTACTTC
. | TRBJ2-2 | TRBV5-1 | . | CASQPPNTGELFF | TGCGCCAGCCAGCCCCCGAACACCGGGGAGCTGTTTTTT
. | TRBJ1-5 | TRBV6-5 | . | CASTDLTDINQPQHF | TGTGCCAGCACCGACTTAACGGATATCAATCAGCCCCAGCATTTT
medium-sized | TRBJ1-1 | TRBV27 | . | CASCPNGGATFF | TGTGCCAGTTGCCCTAATGGGGGGGCGACTTTCTTT
few | TRBJ1-1 | TRBV29-1 | . | CSATTGQVKAFF | TGCAGCGCCACCACAGGTCAAGTAAAGGCTTTCTTT
. | TRBJ2-1 | TRBV6-5 | . | CASSPGPPRGEQFF | TGTGCCAGCAGTCCGGGGCCTCCTAGGGGCGAGCAGTTCTTC
. | TRBJ2-2 | TRBV11-2 | . | CASSLVRGTGELFF | TGTGCCAGCAGCTTAGTCCGGGGCACCGGGGAGCTGTTTTTT
. | TRBJ1-2 | TRBV27 | TRBD1 | CASSFRQGAHYGYTF | TGTGCCAGCAGTTTCCGACAGGGGGCTCACTATGGCTACACCTTC
. | TRBJ2-3 | TRBV27 | . | CASSWTSGNTPTDTQYF | TGTGCCAGCAGTTGGACTTCCGGGAATACCCCCACAGATACGCAGTATTTT
few | TRBJ1-2 | TRBV5-1 | . | CASSLGDVYGYTF | TGCGCCAGCAGCTTAGGGGATGTTTATGGCTACACCTTC
once | TRBJ1-4 | TRBV7-9 | . | CASSRNEKLFF | TGTGCCAGCAGCCGCAATGAAAAACTGTTTTTT
. | TRBJ1-1 | TRBV6-2/TRBV6-3 | . | CASSYSTSFSTEAFF | TGTGCCAGCAGTTACTCGACGTCTTTTAGCACTGAAGCTTTCTTT
. | TRBJ1-5 | TRBV7-2 | TRBD1 | CASSAGQGANQPQHF | TGTGCCAGCAGCGCGGGACAGGGGGCAAATCAGCCCCAGCATTTT
. | TRBJ2-3 | TRBV9 | . | CASSSSGPDTQYF | TGTGCCAGCAGCTCAAGCGGTCCAGATACGCAGTATTTT
. | TRBJ1-1 | TRBV14 | . | CASSQDRGGGLKAFF | TGTGCCAGCAGCCAAGATAGAGGGGGAGGACTTAAAGCTTTCTTT
. | TRBJ2-2 | TRBV7-6 | . | CASSPAGELFF | TGTGCCAGCAGCCCTGCCGGGGAGCTGTTTTTT
. | TRBJ2-3 | TRBV2 | . | CASSRESTDTQYF | TGTGCCAGCAGTAGGGAGAGCACAGATACGCAGTATTTT
medium-sized | TRBJ2-6 | TRBV15 | . | CATSRDSGSGANVLTF | TGTGCCACCAGCAGAGATTCAGGCTCTGGGGCCAACGTCCTGACTTTC
. | TRBJ2-7 | TRBV4-3 | TRBD1 | CASSQVGTDNTYEQYF | TGCGCCAGCAGCCAAGTCGGGACAGATAATACCTACGAGCAGTACTTC
few | TRBJ2-1 | TRBV11-2 | . | CASSPARATTNEQFF | TGTGCCAGCAGCCCAGCGCGAGCGACCACCAATGAGCAGTTCTTC
. | TRBJ1-2 | TRBV25-1 | . | CASSAYRVGYTF | TGTGCCAGCAGTGCCTACAGGGTCGGCTACACCTTC
. | TRBJ1-5 | TRBV7-6 | . | CASSLDRGLRQPQHF | TGTGCCAGCAGCCTGGATAGGGGATTAAGGCAGCCCCAGCATTTT
once | TRBJ1-5 | TRBV7-2 | . | CASSPQSSSNQPQHF | TGTGCCAGCAGCCCCCAGAGTTCCAGTAATCAGCCCCAGCATTTT
. | TRBJ2-7 | TRBV6-5 | . | CASRPPSSMGEQYF | TGTGCCAGCAGGCCACCCTCCTCTATGGGGGAGCAGTACTTC
. | TRBJ2-1 | TRBV11-1 | . | CASSFPEGHNEQFF | TGTGCCAGCAGCTTTCCAGAGGGCCATAATGAGCAGTTCTTC
. | TRBJ2-7 | TRBV10-3 | TRBD1 | CAIRSKTGRGYEQYF | TGTGCCATCAGATCAAAGACAGGGCGAGGGTACGAGCAGTACTTC
. | TRBJ1-1 | TRBV7-2 | . | CASSPTRYGTEAFF | TGTGCCAGCAGCCCAACCCGGTACGGCACTGAAGCTTTCTTT
few | TRBJ1-3 | TRBV6-5 | . | CASIMVEQRVNTIYF | TGTGCCAGCATCATGGTGGAACAGAGGGTAAACACCATATATTTT
. | TRBJ1-6 | TRBV7-2 | TRBD1 | CASSLSTGELPLHF | TGTGCCAGCAGCCTCTCGACAGGGGAATTGCCCCTCCACTTT